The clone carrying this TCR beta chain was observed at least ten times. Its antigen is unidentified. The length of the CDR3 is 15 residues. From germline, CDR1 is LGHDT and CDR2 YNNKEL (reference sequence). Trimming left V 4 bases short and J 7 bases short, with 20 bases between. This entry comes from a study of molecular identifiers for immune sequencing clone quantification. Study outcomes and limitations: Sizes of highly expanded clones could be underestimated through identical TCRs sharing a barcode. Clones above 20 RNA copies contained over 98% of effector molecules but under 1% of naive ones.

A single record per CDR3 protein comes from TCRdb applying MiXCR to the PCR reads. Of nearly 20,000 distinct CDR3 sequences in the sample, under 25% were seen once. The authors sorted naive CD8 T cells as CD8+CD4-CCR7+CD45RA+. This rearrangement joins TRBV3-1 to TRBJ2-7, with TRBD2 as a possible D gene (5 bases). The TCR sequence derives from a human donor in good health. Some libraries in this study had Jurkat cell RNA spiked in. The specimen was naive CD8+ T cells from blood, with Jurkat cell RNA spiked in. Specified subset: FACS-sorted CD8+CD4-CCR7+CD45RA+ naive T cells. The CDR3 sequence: CASSPPSGISREQYF. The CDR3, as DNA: TGTGCCAGCAGCCCACCATCCGGGATTTCGAGGGAGCAGTACTTC.